This note documents a single TCR beta chain sequence. The data were taken from a study of immune cell composition in non-small cell lung cancer. Normal lung sampling was at least 3 cm from the tumour, as distant as possible. Trimming pared 5 bases from V and 1 base from J, leaving 9 bases between. This CDR3 region has 13 residues. Germline lookup yields CDR1 MNHEY and CDR2 SVGAGI. The repertoire was sequenced with immunoSEQ multiplex PCR; TCRdb's copy has only in-frame clones and lacks some. The table lists roughly 2,500 clones, approximately 70% of them singletons, with more than 15% in the top ten. These same data were also listed under a study on CD4 T cells in lung cancer.

The receptor comes from a human donor with non-small cell lung cancer. The J gene is TRBJ2-7, the V gene TRBV6-5, with a tentative D call TRBD1 (6 bases). The specimen sequenced was non-adjacent lung tissue. As DNA, the CDR3 is TGTGCCAGCAGTGGAGACAGGTCCTACGAGCAGTACTTC. Translating it yields CASSGDRSYEQYF.